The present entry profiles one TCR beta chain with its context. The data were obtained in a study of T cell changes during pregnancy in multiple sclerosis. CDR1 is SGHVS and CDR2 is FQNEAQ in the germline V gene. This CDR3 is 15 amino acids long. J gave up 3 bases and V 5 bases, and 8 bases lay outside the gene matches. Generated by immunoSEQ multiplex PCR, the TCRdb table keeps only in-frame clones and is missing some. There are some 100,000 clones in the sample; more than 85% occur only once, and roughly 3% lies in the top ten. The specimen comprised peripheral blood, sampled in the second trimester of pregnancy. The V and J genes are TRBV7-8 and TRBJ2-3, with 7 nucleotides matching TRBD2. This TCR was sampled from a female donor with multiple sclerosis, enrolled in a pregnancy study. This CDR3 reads CASSRTGLPTDTQYF. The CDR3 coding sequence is TGTGCCAGCAGCCGCACGGGACTACCAACAGATACGCAGTATTTT.